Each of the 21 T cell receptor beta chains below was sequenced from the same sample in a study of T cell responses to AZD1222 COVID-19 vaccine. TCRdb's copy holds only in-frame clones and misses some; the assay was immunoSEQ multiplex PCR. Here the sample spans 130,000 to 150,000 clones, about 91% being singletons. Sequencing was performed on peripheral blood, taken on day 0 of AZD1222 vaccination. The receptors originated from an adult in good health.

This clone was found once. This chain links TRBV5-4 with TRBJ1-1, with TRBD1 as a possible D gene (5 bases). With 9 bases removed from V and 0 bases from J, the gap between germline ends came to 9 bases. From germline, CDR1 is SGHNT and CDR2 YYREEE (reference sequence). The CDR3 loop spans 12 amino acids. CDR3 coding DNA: TGTGCCACCCGGGGGGTGAACACTGAAGCTTTCTTT. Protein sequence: CATRGVNTEAFF.

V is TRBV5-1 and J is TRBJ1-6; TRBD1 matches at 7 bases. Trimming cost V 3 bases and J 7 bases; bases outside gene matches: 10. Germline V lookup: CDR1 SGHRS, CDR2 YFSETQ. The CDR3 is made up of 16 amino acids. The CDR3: CASSWEGAYGNSPLHF. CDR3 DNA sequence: TGCGCCAGCAGCTGGGAGGGGGCGTATGGAAATTCACCCCTCCACTTT.

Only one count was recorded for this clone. CDR3 bases: TGTGCCAGTAGTAGTACAGGGGGCACTGAAGCTTTCTTT. This gives the protein CASSSTGGTEAFF. This rearrangement joins TRBV19 to TRBJ1-1, with 8 nucleotides matching TRBD1. The CDR3 spans 13 residues. Trimming took 4 bases from V and 4 from J; bases not matched to a gene: 2. Germline V gene sequence: CDR1 LNHDA, CDR2 SQIVND (reference sequence).

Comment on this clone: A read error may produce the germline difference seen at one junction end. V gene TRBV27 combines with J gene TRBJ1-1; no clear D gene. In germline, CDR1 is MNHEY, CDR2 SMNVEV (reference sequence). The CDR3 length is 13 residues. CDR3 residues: CASSWSVSHEAFF. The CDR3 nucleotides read TGTGCCAGTAGTTGGTCAGTTTCCCATGAAGCTTTCTTT.

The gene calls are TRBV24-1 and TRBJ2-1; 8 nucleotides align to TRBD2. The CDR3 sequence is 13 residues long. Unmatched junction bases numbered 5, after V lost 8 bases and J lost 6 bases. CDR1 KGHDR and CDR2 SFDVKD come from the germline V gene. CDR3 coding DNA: TGTGCCACCAATTTAGCGGGGACCAATGAGCAGTTCTTC. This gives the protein CATNLAGTNEQFF.

CDR3 amino acids: CAISESSGSSGSSTDTQYF. DNA for the CDR3: TGTGCCATCAGTGAGTCGAGTGGGTCTAGCGGTTCTAGCACAGATACGCAGTATTTT. This sequence joins TRBV10-3 and TRBJ2-3; 7 bases match TRBD2. This CDR3 is built from 19 residues. Germline V lookup: CDR1 ENHRY, CDR2 SYGVKD. The V and J ends lost 0 bases and 0 bases, in that order; junction bases with no gene match: 12.

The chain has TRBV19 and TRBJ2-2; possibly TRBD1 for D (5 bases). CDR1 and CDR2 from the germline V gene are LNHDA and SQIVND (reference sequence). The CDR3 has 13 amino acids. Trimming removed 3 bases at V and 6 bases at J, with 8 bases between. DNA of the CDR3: TGTGCCAGTAGTATGACAGTCCCCGGGGAGCTGTTTTTT. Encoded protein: CASSMTVPGELFF. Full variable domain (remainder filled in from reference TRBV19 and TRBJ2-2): DGGITQSPKYLFRKEGQNVTLSCEQNLNHDAMYWYRQDPGQGLRLIYYSQIVNDFQKGDIAEGYSVSREKKESFPLTVTSAQKNPTAFYLCASSMTVPGELFFGEGSRLTVL.

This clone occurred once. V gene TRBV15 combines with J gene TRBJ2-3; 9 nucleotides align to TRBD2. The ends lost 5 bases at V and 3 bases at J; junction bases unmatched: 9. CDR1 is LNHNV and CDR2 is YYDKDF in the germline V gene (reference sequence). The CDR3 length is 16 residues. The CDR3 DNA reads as TGTGCCACCAGCGACTTAGCGGGGGCCGGGACAGATACGCAGTATTTT. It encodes CATSDLAGAGTDTQYF.

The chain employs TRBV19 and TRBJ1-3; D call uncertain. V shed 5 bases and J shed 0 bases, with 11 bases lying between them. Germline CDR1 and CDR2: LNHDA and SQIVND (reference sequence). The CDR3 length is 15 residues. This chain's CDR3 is CASSPDFGSGNTIYF. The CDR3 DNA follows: TGTGCCAGTAGTCCGGACTTCGGCTCTGGAAACACCATATATTTT.

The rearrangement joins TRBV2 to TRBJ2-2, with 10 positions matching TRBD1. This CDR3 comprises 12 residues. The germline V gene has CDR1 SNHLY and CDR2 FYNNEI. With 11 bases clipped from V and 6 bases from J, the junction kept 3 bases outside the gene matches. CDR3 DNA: TGTGCCGGGACAGGGGACGCCGGGGAGCTGTTTTTT. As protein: CAGTGDAGELFF.

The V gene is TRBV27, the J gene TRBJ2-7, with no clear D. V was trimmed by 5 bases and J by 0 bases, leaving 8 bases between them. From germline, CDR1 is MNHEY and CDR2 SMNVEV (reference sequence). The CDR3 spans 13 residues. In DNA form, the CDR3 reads TGTGCCAGCAGTCCGTCAACCTCCTACGAGCAGTACTTC. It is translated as CASSPSTSYEQYF.

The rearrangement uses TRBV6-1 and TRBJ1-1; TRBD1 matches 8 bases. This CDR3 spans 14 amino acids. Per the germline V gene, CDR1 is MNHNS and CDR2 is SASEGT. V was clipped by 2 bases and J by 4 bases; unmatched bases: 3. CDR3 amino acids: CASSEPTGGTEAFF. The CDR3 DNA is TGTGCCAGCAGTGAACCCACAGGGGGCACTGAAGCTTTCTTT.

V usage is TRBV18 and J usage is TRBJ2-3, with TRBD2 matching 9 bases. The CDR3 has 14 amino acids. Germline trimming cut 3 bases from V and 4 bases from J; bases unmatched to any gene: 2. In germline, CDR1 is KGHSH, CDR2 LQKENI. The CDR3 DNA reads TGTGCCAGCTCACCGGTAGCGGGGGCAGATACGCAGTATTTT. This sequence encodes CASSPVAGADTQYF.

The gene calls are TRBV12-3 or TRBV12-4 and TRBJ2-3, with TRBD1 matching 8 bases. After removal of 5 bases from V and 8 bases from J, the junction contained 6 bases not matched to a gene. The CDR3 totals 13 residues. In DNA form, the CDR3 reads TGTGCCAGCAGTCTCAGGACAGGGAGTACGCAGTATTTT. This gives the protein CASSLRTGSTQYF.

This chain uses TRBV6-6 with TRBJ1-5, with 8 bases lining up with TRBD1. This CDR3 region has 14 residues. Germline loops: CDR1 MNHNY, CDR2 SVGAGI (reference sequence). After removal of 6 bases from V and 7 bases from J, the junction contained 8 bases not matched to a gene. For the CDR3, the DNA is TGTGCCAGCAGCCTTACAGGGGGAAGGCAGCCCCAGCATTTT. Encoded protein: CASSLTGGRQPQHF.

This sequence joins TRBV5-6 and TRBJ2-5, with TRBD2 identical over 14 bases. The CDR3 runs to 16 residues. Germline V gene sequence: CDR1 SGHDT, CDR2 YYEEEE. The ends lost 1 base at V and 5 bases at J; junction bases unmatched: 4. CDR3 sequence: CASSLRLAGGRETQYF. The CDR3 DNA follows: TGTGCCAGCAGCTTGAGACTAGCGGGGGGGCGGGAGACCCAGTACTTC. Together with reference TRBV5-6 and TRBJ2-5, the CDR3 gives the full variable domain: DAGVTQSPTHLIKTRGQQVTLRCSPKSGHDTVSWYQQALGQGPQFIFQYYEEEERQRGNFPDRFSGHQFPNYSSELNVNALLLGDSALYLCASSLRLAGGRETQYFGPGTRLLVL.

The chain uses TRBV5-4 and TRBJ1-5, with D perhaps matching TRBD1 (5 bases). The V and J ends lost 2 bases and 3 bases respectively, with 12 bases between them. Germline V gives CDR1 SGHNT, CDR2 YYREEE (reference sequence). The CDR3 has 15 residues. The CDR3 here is CASSFKGQINQPQHF. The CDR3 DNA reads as TGTGCCAGCAGCTTCAAGGGGCAAATCAATCAGCCCCAGCATTTT.

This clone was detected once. CDR3 in DNA: TGCGCCAGCAGCACACAGGGAAATGTCATCTATGGCTACACCTTC. This sequence encodes CASSTQGNVIYGYTF. V is TRBV4-1 and J is TRBJ1-2; TRBD1 might be the D (6 bases). This CDR3 has 15 amino acids. Germline V gene lookup returns CDR1 MGHRA and CDR2 YSYEKL. Trimming removed 5 bases at V and 4 bases at J, with 17 bases between.

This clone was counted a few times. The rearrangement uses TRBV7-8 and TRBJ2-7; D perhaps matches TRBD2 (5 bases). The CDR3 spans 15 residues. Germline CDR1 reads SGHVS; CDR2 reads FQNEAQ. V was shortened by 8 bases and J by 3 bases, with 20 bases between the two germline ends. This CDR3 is CASGITPGRFYEQYF. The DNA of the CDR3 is TGTGCCAGCGGAATAACTCCGGGGAGATTCTACGAGCAGTACTTC.

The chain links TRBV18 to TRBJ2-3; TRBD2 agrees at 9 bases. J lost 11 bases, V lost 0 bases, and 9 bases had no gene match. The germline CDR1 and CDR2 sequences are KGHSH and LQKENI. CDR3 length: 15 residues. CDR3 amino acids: CASSPPGGGAFRQYF. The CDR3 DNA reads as TGTGCCAGCTCACCACCGGGCGGGGGGGCTTTTCGGCAGTATTTT.

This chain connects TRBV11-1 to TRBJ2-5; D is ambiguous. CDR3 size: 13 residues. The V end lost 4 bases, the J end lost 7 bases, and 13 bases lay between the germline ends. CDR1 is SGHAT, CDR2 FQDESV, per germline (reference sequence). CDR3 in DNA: TGTGCCAGCAGCTCTGTCCTTACAGTGACCCAGTACTTC. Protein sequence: CASSSVLTVTQYF.